The next 32 T cell receptor beta chains were all read from a single sample in a study of cytomegalovirus exposure and HLA in healthy donors. The PCR used 60 Vbeta and 13 Jbeta primers. This table comes from immunoSEQ multiplex PCR, and its TCRdb copy is limited to in-frame clones, with some not included. Of 140,000 or so clones listed, roughly 87% are singletons. The sample consisted of PBMCs. The receptors originated from a woman in her thirties or forties in good health and CMV-seronegative.

V is TRBV29-1 and J is TRBJ1-1; no reliable D call. Germline V gene lookup returns CDR1 SQVTM and CDR2 ANQGSEA. This CDR3 has 9 amino acids. The CDR3 bases are TGCACCTCTCACACTGAAGCTTTCTTT. Translation: CTSHTEAFF.

The V gene is TRBV30, the J gene TRBJ2-5, with a possible D match to TRBD2 (6 bases). TRBJ2-7 explains the end of the DNA better; the J call may be wrong. Looked up from germline, CDR1 is GTSNPN and CDR2 is SVGIG (reference sequence). This CDR3 is built from 14 residues. The CDR3 coding sequence is TGTGCCTGGATACCGCCGGCGGGGTTCCACGAGCAGTACTTC. Amino acid sequence: CAWIPPAGFHEQYF.

The J gene is TRBJ2-7, the V gene TRBV10-2; D possibly corresponds to TRBD1 (6 bases). The V gene's germline CDR1 is WSHSY and CDR2 SAAADI. Deletions cut 4 bases from V and 0 bases from J, with 19 bases between. The CDR3 is made up of 17 amino acids. For the CDR3, the DNA is TGCGCCAGCAGTGGACGCGCGGTGGGGGCGGGCTCCTACGAGCAGTACTTC. Protein product: CASSGRAVGAGSYEQYF.

The CDR3 region is CAISESGRGRYQPQHF. CDR3 DNA: TGTGCCATCAGTGAGTCAGGTAGGGGCAGATATCAGCCCCAGCATTTT. V is TRBV10-3 and J is TRBJ1-5, with D possibly TRBD1 on 5 matching bases. Germline V gene lookup returns CDR1 ENHRY and CDR2 SYGVKD. V lost 0 bases, J lost 5 bases, and 14 bases lay in between. The CDR3 has 16 residues.

The DNA of the CDR3 is TGTGCCAGCATAGTAGCGGGCAACAATGAGCAGTTCTTC. Translated: CASIVAGNNEQFF. J is TRBJ2-1 and V is TRBV5-6; 7 nucleotides agree with TRBD2. Germline V gene data show CDR1 as SGHDT and CDR2 as YYEEEE. Germline trimming cut 6 bases from V and 5 bases from J; bases unmatched to any gene: 5. The CDR3 extends over 13 amino acids.

This clone was seen just once. The chain joins TRBV2 to TRBJ1-1, with D possibly being TRBD1 (6 bases). Germline loops: CDR1 SNHLY, CDR2 FYNNEI. V lost 9 bases to trimming and J lost 1 base, with 15 bases between them. This CDR3 has 14 residues. The CDR3 spells CARGRQDKNTEAFF. As DNA, the CDR3 is TGTGCCAGAGGACGACAGGATAAGAACACTGAAGCTTTCTTT.

V is TRBV5-1 and J is TRBJ2-1; D might be TRBD2 (6 bases). The CDR3 contains 14 residues. Trimming took 1 base from V and 5 from J, leaving 10 bases between them. Germline values: CDR1 SGHRS, CDR2 YFSETQ. CDR3 loop: CASSLRTGDNEQFF. The DNA of the CDR3 is TGCGCCAGCAGCTTGAGGACGGGAGACAATGAGCAGTTCTTC.

The chain links TRBV10-1 to TRBJ2-3; D perhaps matches TRBD1 (6 bases). CDR3 size: 15 residues. V gave up 2 bases and J gave up 2 bases, with 11 bases separating them. The germline V gene has CDR1 WNHNN and CDR2 SYGVQD (reference sequence). In DNA, the CDR3 is TGCGCCAGCAGTGAGGTCGGACAGCCCACAGATACGCAGTATTTT. Amino acids: CASSEVGQPTDTQYF.

The CDR3 DNA is TGTGCCAGCAGCTTAGATCTAATTGGGACAGGCGGAAACACCATATATTTT. Amino acid sequence: CASSLDLIGTGGNTIYF. The chain joins TRBV11-2 to TRBJ1-3, with 8 bases aligning to TRBD1. Germline V gene sequence: CDR1 SGHAT, CDR2 FQNNGV. The V gene end was trimmed by 0 bases and the J gene end by 4 bases; junction bases not matched to a gene: 8. The CDR3 consists of 17 residues.

CDR3 nucleotides: TGTGCCAGCAGCTTAGTGGGACAGAACACTGAAGCTTTCTTT. Protein sequence: CASSLVGQNTEAFF. The rearrangement joins TRBV7-9 to TRBJ1-1, with a tentative D call TRBD1 (6 bases). The CDR3 spans 14 residues. The V gene's germline CDR1 is SEHNR and CDR2 FQNEAQ (reference sequence). V gave up 1 base and J gave up 1 base, with 7 bases separating them.

This clone was counted between two and nine times. DNA for the CDR3: TGTGCCAGCAGGCCCTACGACAGGCCTTCCTATGGCTACACCTTC. Protein product: CASRPYDRPSYGYTF. The V call is TRBV6-6, the J call TRBJ1-2; D possibly corresponds to TRBD1 (6 bases). The ends were cut back, 6 bases at V and 4 bases at J, with 18 bases in the middle. Germline V gene lookup returns CDR1 MNHNY and CDR2 SVGAGI (reference sequence). The CDR3 is made up of 15 amino acids.

This clone was found once. The chain is built from TRBV2 and TRBJ2-3, with 7 nucleotides matching TRBD1. Germline V CDR1 and CDR2: SNHLY, FYNNEI. The CDR3 has 16 amino acids. The trim removed 5 bases at V and 4 bases at J, leaving 12 bases unmatched. The CDR3 region has the DNA TGTGCCAGCAGTCTCGAGGGGGCGCGAGTGGCAGATACGCAGTATTTT. Translating gives CASSLEGARVADTQYF.

This chain uses TRBV30 with TRBJ2-5; D is perhaps TRBD2 (6 bases). The CDR3 contains 13 residues. Trimming removed 5 bases at V and 4 bases at J, with 14 bases between. Germline values: CDR1 GTSNPN, CDR2 SVGIG (reference sequence). The CDR3 loop is CAWGVLGGETQYF. CDR3 nucleotide sequence: TGTGCCTGGGGGGTCCTGGGAGGAGAGACCCAGTACTTC.

The chain uses TRBV13 and TRBJ2-1; TRBD2 aligns across 12 bases. The CDR3 has 16 residues. Germline loops: CDR1 PRHDT, CDR2 FYEKMQ (reference sequence). V shed 4 bases and J 8 bases; nucleotides not matched to a gene: 9. CDR3 bases: TGTGCCAGCAGCTGGGCGACTAGCGGGAGAAGGGATGAGCAGTTCTTC. This gives the protein CASSWATSGRRDEQFF.

V gene TRBV7-9 combines with J gene TRBJ1-5; possibly TRBD1 for D (5 bases). Germline lookup yields CDR1 SEHNR and CDR2 FQNEAQ (reference sequence). The length of the CDR3 is 14 residues. The ends were cut back, 5 bases at V and 4 bases at J, with 12 bases in the middle. The CDR3 spells CASSHGGSNQPQHF. CDR3 nucleotides: TGTGCCAGCAGCCACGGGGGGTCGAATCAGCCCCAGCATTTT.

This clone is a singleton in its sample. A read error may account for a junction end that differs from germline. This chain uses TRBV7-9 with TRBJ2-7; TRBD1 agrees at 7 bases. Germline CDR1 is SEHNR and CDR2 is FQNEAQ (reference sequence). The CDR3 covers 16 residues. The CDR3 DNA reads as TGTTCCAGCAGCTTACCCACGGACAGGCCCTCCTACGAGCAGTACTTC. Protein sequence: CSSSLPTDRPSYEQYF.

This clone has a handful of counts. V is TRBV25-1 and J is TRBJ1-4; 7 bases agree with TRBD1. The J segment lost 8 bases and the V segment lost 3 bases, leaving 6 bases of the junction unmatched. This CDR3 has 14 residues. Germline loops: CDR1 MGHDK, CDR2 SYGVNS. The CDR3 DNA reads as TGTGCCAGCAGTGAGGAGGGGGCTTGGGAAAAACTGTTTTTT. Amino acids: CASSEEGAWEKLFF. Full variable domain (missing parts from reference TRBV25-1 and TRBJ1-4): EADIYQTPRYLVIGTGKKITLECSQTMGHDKMYWYQQDPGMELHLIHYSYGVNSTEKGDLSSESTVSRIRTEHFPLTLESARPSHTSQYLCASSEEGAWEKLFFGSGTQLSVL.

The V call is TRBV27, the J call TRBJ2-3; 7 bases line up with TRBD2. The CDR3 is 15 amino acids. Germline CDR1 is MNHEY and CDR2 is SMNVEV (reference sequence). Losses at the gene ends were 5 bases for V and 2 bases for J; bases not matched to a gene: 7. CDR3 sequence: CASSLRGFYTDTQYF. CDR3 bases: TGTGCCAGCAGTCTGCGGGGGTTTTACACAGATACGCAGTATTTT.

V usage is TRBV27 and J usage is TRBJ1-3; D is uncertain. CDR1 is MNHEY and CDR2 is SMNVEV in the germline V gene (reference sequence). V lost 0 bases, J lost 1 base, and 10 bases lay in between. This CDR3 comprises 16 residues. CDR3 DNA: TGTGCCAGCAGTTTATCGATGGCGGGGTCTGGAAACACCATATATTTT. Its protein is CASSLSMAGSGNTIYF.

This rearrangement joins TRBV19 to TRBJ1-2; 8 bases are a match to TRBD1. V was clipped by 3 bases and J by 6 bases; unmatched bases: 9. The CDR3 is made up of 15 amino acids. Germline V CDR1 and CDR2: LNHDA, SQIVND (reference sequence). The CDR3 region has the DNA TGTGCCAGTAGTATTTGGGGGACAGGCGGCCATGGCTACACCTTC. Translated, it gives CASSIWGTGGHGYTF.

The count of this clone is one. The J gene is TRBJ2-3, the V gene TRBV10-1; no reliable D call. Germline loops: CDR1 WNHNN, CDR2 SYGVQD (reference sequence). Trimming pared 3 bases from V and 0 bases from J, leaving 10 bases between. CDR3 length: 15 amino acids. This CDR3 is CASSEVGPSTDTQYF. For the CDR3, the DNA is TGCGCCAGCAGTGAAGTTGGGCCTAGCACAGATACGCAGTATTTT.

Of note for this clone: The junction differs from germline at one of its ends, possibly a read error. This chain connects TRBV7-9 to TRBJ2-7; D remains unclear. Germline lookup yields CDR1 SEHNR and CDR2 FQNEAQ (reference sequence). This CDR3 region has 14 residues. CDR3 bases: TGTGTCAGCAGCTTAGGAACTTCCCTCTACGAGCAGTACTTC. Amino acids: CVSSLGTSLYEQYF.

This sequence joins TRBV6-5 and TRBJ2-5, with 7 nucleotides matching TRBD2. Trimming took 9 bases from V and 5 from J; bases not matched to a gene: 12. CDR3 size: 14 residues. CDR1 is MNHEY and CDR2 is SVGAGI in the germline V gene. CDR3 nucleotides: TGTGCCAGTCGATTCGGGAGGCGGGCGGAGACCCAGTACTTC. Encoded protein: CASRFGRRAETQYF.

The V call is TRBV5-6, the J call TRBJ1-2; 8 bases are a match to TRBD1. The CDR3 extends over 14 amino acids. The J segment lost 5 bases and the V segment lost 5 bases, leaving 8 bases of the junction unmatched. Germline V lookup: CDR1 SGHDT, CDR2 YYEEEE. CDR3 DNA sequence: TGTGCCAGCAGGCTGACAGGGGTTGAGTATGGCTACACCTTC. Translating gives CASRLTGVEYGYTF.

This chain joins TRBV7-9 and TRBJ2-1; the match to TRBD1 covers 7 bases. The CDR3 totals 14 residues. The V segment lost 6 bases and the J segment 7 bases; nucleotides outside the gene matches: 9. Germline V gene data show CDR1 as SEHNR and CDR2 as FQNEAQ (reference sequence). The CDR3: CASRPPTGFNEQFF. The CDR3 coding sequence is TGTGCCAGCAGACCCCCGACAGGGTTTAATGAGCAGTTCTTC.

V gene TRBV1 combines with J gene TRBJ2-5; TRBD2, the table's D call, was not compared with the DNA. TRBV1 is marked as a pseudogene. This CDR3 has 17 amino acids. CDR3 region: CTSSQAPSGSTGETQYF. As DNA, the CDR3 is TGCACCAGCAGCCAAGCCCCTAGCGGGAGTACGGGAGAGACCCAGTACTTC.

The genes are TRBV27 and TRBJ2-7; 10 bases line up with TRBD2. This CDR3 contains 14 residues. Trimming cost V 6 bases and J 7 bases; bases outside gene matches: 9. Looked up from germline, CDR1 is MNHEY and CDR2 is SMNVEV (reference sequence). This CDR3 is CASSLLAGSGEQYF. The CDR3 coding sequence is TGTGCCAGCAGCTTACTAGCGGGATCGGGGGAGCAGTACTTC.

This chain links TRBV5-6 with TRBJ2-2; 9 bases line up with TRBD2. Per the germline V gene, CDR1 is SGHDT and CDR2 is YYEEEE. The CDR3 sequence is 17 residues long. Trimming took 0 bases from V and 0 from J; bases not matched to a gene: 3. CDR3 in amino acids: CASSLDLAGPNTGELFF. DNA for the CDR3: TGTGCCAGCAGCTTGGATCTAGCGGGACCGAACACCGGGGAGCTGTTTTTT.

CDR3 amino acids: CASSPRTGSGGNYGYTF. The CDR3 DNA is TGTGCCAGCAGCCCTAGAACAGGTTCTGGAGGGAACTATGGCTACACCTTC. V usage is TRBV28 and J usage is TRBJ1-2, with D tentatively TRBD1 (5 bases). The germline V gene encodes CDR1 MDHEN and CDR2 SYDVKM. This CDR3 has 17 amino acids. V was pared by 6 bases and J by 2 bases, with 22 bases between.

This chain links TRBV27 with TRBJ2-7; D is ambiguous. V lost 9 bases and J lost 1, with 13 bases in between. There are 13 residues in the CDR3. Germline-derived CDR1 and CDR2 are MNHEY and SMNVEV (reference sequence). CDR3 loop: CASSLGRSYEQYF. The CDR3 DNA reads TGTGCCAGTTCCCTAGGAAGGTCCTACGAGCAGTACTTC.

Details on this clone: One end of the junction fails to match germline, which may point to a read error. The V and J genes are TRBV7-9 and TRBJ1-1; D ambiguous. In germline, CDR1 is SEHNR, CDR2 FQNEAQ (reference sequence). The CDR3 is 13 residues long. CDR3 residues: CSSSLERYTEAFF. Here the CDR3 DNA reads TGTTCCAGCAGCTTAGAACGGTACACTGAAGCTTTCTTT.

V gene TRBV29-1 combines with J gene TRBJ2-7; D perhaps matches TRBD2 (6 bases). Germline V gene data show CDR1 as SQVTM and CDR2 as ANQGSEA. The CDR3 extends over 12 amino acids. Trimming left V 3 bases short and J 1 base short, with 7 bases between. Written as DNA, the CDR3 is TGCAGCGTTGACGGGGGATCCTACGAGCAGTACTTC. As protein: CSVDGGSYEQYF.